The clone carrying this T cell receptor beta chain was counted many times. What it recognizes is unknown. It was RNA transcripts that yielded the amplified TCR beta CDR3 regions. Initially, a first-round RT-PCR of the TCR CDR3 employed the HTBI primer set. TCRdb recomputed calls from the multiplex PCR reads with MiXCR, one row per CDR3 protein. Of some 300,000 distinct CDR3 sequences listed, less than 20% are singletons. The sample belongs to a study of T cells in Graves' hyperthyroidism and ophthalmopathy. Ophthalmopathy patients had Clinical Activity Score at least 3, NOSPECS grade at least 4, duration under 3 months. Not enrolled were patients with uncontrolled infection, other autoimmune disease, pregnancy or lactation. General observations from the study: Blood held most thyroid clonotypes expanded above 0.001 frequency.

The CDR3 has 16 amino acids. Unmatched junction bases numbered 10, after V lost 4 bases and J lost 6 bases. CDR1 is LGHDT and CDR2 is YNNKEL in the germline V gene (reference sequence). The V and J genes are TRBV3-1 and TRBJ2-7; 12 nucleotides agree with TRBD2. Sequenced input: blood. The TCR comes from a man between 45 and 60 years old with Graves' ophthalmopathy. CDR3 amino acids: CASSPLAGGRRREQYF. In DNA, the CDR3 is TGTGCCAGCAGCCCGCTAGCGGGAGGGCGTCGGCGCGAGCAGTACTTC.